Following are 24 T cell receptor beta chains from one sample sequenced in a study of shared clonotypes between healthy human individuals. Profiling relied on immunoSEQ multiplex PCR, and the TCRdb table lists in-frame clones only, not all of them. The sample lists some 1 million clones, 70% to 80% occurring once. Sequencing was carried out using memory CD4+ T cells sorted from blood. Regarding subset: CD45RA-negative fraction. These receptors were taken from a man younger than 30 in good health.

This clone was seen only a few times. The chain uses TRBV6-6 and TRBJ2-1, with TRBD2 matching 14 bases. The CDR3 is 15 residues long. Germline V gives CDR1 MNHNY, CDR2 SVGAGI (reference sequence). The V and J ends lost 5 bases and 7 bases, in that order; junction bases with no gene match: 4. CDR3 DNA sequence: TGTGCCAGCAGTGGACTAGCGGGGGGAGGTAATGAGCAGTTCTTC. Translation: CASSGLAGGGNEQFF.

This chain uses TRBV20-1 with TRBJ2-7; D gene uncertain. The CDR3 has 11 residues. The V gene's germline CDR1 is DFQATT and CDR2 SNEGSKA (reference sequence). V shed 5 bases and J shed 7 bases, with 12 bases lying between them. As DNA, the CDR3 is TGCAGTGCTTTAAGAACTGGGGAGCAGTACTTC. Translating gives CSALRTGEQYF.

This clone was seen only a few times. V is TRBV28 and J is TRBJ1-2, with 7 bases matching TRBD1. Germline CDR1 MDHEN, CDR2 SYDVKM. The CDR3 spans 16 residues. Unmatched junction bases numbered 16, after V lost 6 bases and J lost 6 bases. The CDR3 here is CASSEPSGGGGDGYTF. In nucleotides, the CDR3 is TGTGCCAGCAGCGAGCCCTCAGGGGGAGGGGGGGATGGCTACACCTTC.

In DNA form, the CDR3 reads TGTGCCACCAGCCTGGTGGACAGCTACGAGCAGTACTTC. Translation gives CATSLVDSYEQYF. The V gene is TRBV15, the J gene TRBJ2-7, with a weak D call TRBD1 (6 bases). This CDR3 has 13 amino acids. Between the trimmed V and J ends, which lost 5 bases and 3 bases, there was a span of 11 bases. Germline CDR1 and CDR2: LNHNV and YYDKDF (reference sequence).

This clone was detected once. The gene calls are TRBV2 and TRBJ2-7; 8 nucleotides line up with TRBD1. Germline V gene lookup returns CDR1 SNHLY and CDR2 FYNNEI. After removal of 7 bases from V and 2 bases from J, the junction contained 7 bases not matched to a gene. This CDR3 has 14 amino acids. The CDR3 bases are TGTGCCAGCACCCTTCAGGGGGCGGCCTACGAGCAGTACTTC. Its translation: CASTLQGAAYEQYF.

This sequence joins TRBV28 and TRBJ2-7, with D hard to call. The germline V gene has CDR1 MDHEN and CDR2 SYDVKM. The CDR3 length is 13 residues. With 5 bases removed from V and 2 bases from J, the gap between germline ends came to 10 bases. The DNA of the CDR3 is TGTGCCAGCAGTCCCCCACGGACCTACGAGCAGTACTTC. Translation: CASSPPRTYEQYF.

This clone was recorded a few times. V is TRBV27 and J is TRBJ1-2; no firm D call. Germline V gene data show CDR1 as MNHEY and CDR2 as SMNVEV (reference sequence). There are 16 residues in the CDR3. V lost 4 bases to trimming and J lost 0 bases, with 15 bases between them. The CDR3, as DNA: TGTGCCAGCAGTTCCCCTAGCTTAGGGTCTAACTATGGCTACACCTTC. It yields the protein CASSSPSLGSNYGYTF.

This clone was detected once. This rearrangement joins TRBV6-5 to TRBJ1-6; possibly TRBD1 for D (5 bases). The CDR3 is 16 residues long. Germline loops: CDR1 MNHEY, CDR2 SVGAGI. The V and J ends lost 0 bases and 10 bases respectively, with 16 bases between them. DNA of the CDR3: TGTGCCAGCAGTTACTCGATTGAGAGGGGAAGATCACCCCTCCACTTT. Translation: CASSYSIERGRSPLHF.

The rearrangement links TRBV19 to TRBJ2-3; TRBD1 might be the D (8 bases). The CDR3 has 15 amino acids. Trimming stripped 8 bases from V and 2 bases from J, with 17 bases between. In germline, CDR1 is LNHDA, CDR2 SQIVND (reference sequence). CDR3 sequence (DNA): TGTGCCAGTTCTGAAACAGGGGGGGACACAGATACGCAGTATTTT. It encodes CASSETGGDTDTQYF.

The gene calls are TRBV6-1 and TRBJ2-7; no clear D gene. The V end lost 4 bases, the J end lost 2 bases, and 12 bases lay between the germline ends. This CDR3 contains 14 residues. Germline-derived CDR1 and CDR2 are MNHNS and SASEGT. CDR3 coding DNA: TGTGCCAGCAGTGTGTGGCGGCACCCCTACGAGCAGTACTTC. Translation: CASSVWRHPYEQYF.

The chain is built from TRBV5-5 and TRBJ2-4, with D maybe TRBD1 (5 bases). Germline V CDR1 and CDR2: SGHKS, YYEKEE (reference sequence). The germline V and J ends were trimmed by 7 bases and 0 bases, with 17 bases remaining between them. This CDR3 contains 16 residues. CDR3 region: CASRSSPDIAKNIQYF. In nucleotides, the CDR3 is TGTGCCAGCCGAAGTTCCCCGGACATAGCCAAAAACATTCAGTACTTC.

Comment on this clone: This specimen includes other DNA sequences encoding the same CDR3. The J gene is TRBJ1-2, the V gene TRBV18; D gene uncertain. Germline CDR1 and CDR2: KGHSH and LQKENI. This CDR3 comprises 12 residues. The V end lost 3 bases, the J end lost 4 bases, and 6 bases lay between the germline ends. The CDR3 bases are TGTGCCAGCTCACCCGCGGGCTATGGCTACACCTTC. Its translation: CASSPAGYGYTF.

Only a few counts were recorded for this clone. V and J are TRBV27 and TRBJ1-1; weak D call: TRBD1 (5 bases). Germline CDR1 reads MNHEY; CDR2 reads SMNVEV (reference sequence). V dropped 11 bases and J dropped 1 base, with 17 bases sitting between them. This CDR3 comprises 14 residues. CDR3 DNA sequence: TGTGCCCGGCCCATTCCGACAGCGAACACTGAAGCTTTCTTT. Its protein is CARPIPTANTEAFF.

This chain links TRBV7-3 with TRBJ1-1; 10 nucleotides line up with TRBD1. The CDR3 spans 18 residues. The J segment lost 4 bases and the V segment lost 5 bases, leaving 16 bases of the junction unmatched. Per germline, CDR1 SGHTA and CDR2 FQGTGA. CDR3 sequence (DNA): TGTGCCAGCAGCGCAACCTTGACAGGGGGCTTAATGAGCACTGAAGCTTTCTTT. It yields the protein CASSATLTGGLMSTEAFF.

The chain carries TRBV4-3 and TRBJ2-3, with TRBD2 matching 8 bases. This CDR3 spans 14 amino acids. In germline, CDR1 is LGHNA, CDR2 YSLEER. V shed 1 base and J 5 bases; nucleotides not matched to a gene: 2. CDR3 in DNA: TGCGCCAGCAGCCAAGCCGCGGGGGGAGATACGCAGTATTTT. Protein: CASSQAAGGDTQYF.

The J gene is TRBJ1-2, the V gene TRBV6-5; TRBD1 agrees at 7 bases. This CDR3 comprises 15 residues. The V and J ends lost 6 bases and 1 base, in that order; junction bases with no gene match: 8. Germline CDR1 is MNHEY and CDR2 is SVGAGI. CDR3 residues: CASSVPGQINYGYTF. CDR3 in DNA: TGTGCCAGCAGCGTACCGGGACAGATTAACTATGGCTACACCTTC.

The J gene is TRBJ2-7, the V gene TRBV4-3; either TRBD1 or TRBD2 may supply D (5 bases each). The CDR3 runs to 13 residues. In germline, CDR1 is LGHNA, CDR2 YSLEER. Trimming stripped 0 bases from V and 5 bases from J, with 8 bases between. The CDR3 loop reads CASSQDRGHEQYF. The CDR3 coding sequence is TGCGCCAGCAGCCAAGACCGGGGCCACGAGCAGTACTTC.

The gene calls are TRBV28 and TRBJ1-1; D is undetermined. Trimming cost V 3 bases and J 0 bases, with 20 bases left between them. CDR3 length equals 18 residues. The germline gives CDR1 MDHEN, CDR2 SYDVKM. The CDR3 loop is CASSFSRPGRQLNTEAFF. CDR3 sequence (DNA): TGTGCCAGCAGTTTTTCTAGACCCGGGAGGCAGCTGAACACTGAAGCTTTCTTT. Complete variable domain (other parts from reference TRBV28 and TRBJ1-1): DVKVTQSSRYLVKRTGEKVFLECVQDMDHENMFWYRQDPGLGLRLIYFSYDVKMKEKGDIPEGYSVSREKKERFSLILESASTNQTSMYLCASSFSRPGRQLNTEAFFGQGTRLTVV.

Regarding this clone: The same CDR3 arises from other DNA sequences in this sample as well. The chain links TRBV5-1 to TRBJ1-1; a weak D match, TRBD1 (5 bases). The CDR3 runs 14 residues. Germline V lookup: CDR1 SGHRS, CDR2 YFSETQ. Trimming removed 5 bases from V and 0 bases from J, with 11 bases in between. In DNA form, the CDR3 reads TGCGCCAGCAGACGTGACAGCCTGAACACTGAAGCTTTCTTT. Its protein is CASRRDSLNTEAFF. Full variable domain (remainder filled in from reference TRBV5-1 and TRBJ1-1): KAGVTQTPRYLIKTRGQQVTLSCSPISGHRSVSWYQQTPGQGLQFLFEYFSETQRNKGNFPGRFSGRQFSNSRSEMNVSTLELGDSALYLCASRRDSLNTEAFFGQGTRLTVV.

The V and J genes are TRBV28 and TRBJ1-2; 9 nucleotides agree with TRBD1. With V trimmed by 6 bases and J by 1 base, 6 bases remained unmatched. CDR1 is MDHEN, CDR2 SYDVKM, per germline. This CDR3 is built from 15 residues. CDR3 protein: CASSSGTGHNYGYTF. CDR3 nucleotides: TGTGCCAGCAGCTCCGGGACAGGGCATAACTATGGCTACACCTTC.

The chain combines TRBV7-2 with TRBJ1-1; 7 positions match TRBD1. V shed 5 bases and J 5 bases; nucleotides not matched to a gene: 8. The germline gives CDR1 SGHTA, CDR2 FQGNSA. The CDR3 has 14 amino acids. The CDR3 loop is CASSLQGKWTEAFF. The DNA for the CDR3 is TGTGCCAGCAGCCTACAGGGGAAATGGACTGAAGCTTTCTTT. Full variable domain (remainder filled in from reference TRBV7-2 and TRBJ1-1): GAGVSQSPSNKVTEKGKDVELRCDPISGHTALYWYRQSLGQGLEFLIYFQGNSAPDKSGLPSDRFSAERTGGSVSTLTIQRTQQEDSAVYLCASSLQGKWTEAFFGQGTRLTVV.

The CDR3 nucleotides are TGTGCCAGCTCACCCTACGACATCAACACCGGGGAGCTGTTTTTT. This codes for CASSPYDINTGELFF. This sequence joins TRBV18 and TRBJ2-2; unclear D gene. The V end lost 3 bases, the J end lost 2 bases, and 10 bases lay between the germline ends. The CDR3 is 15 residues long. Germline CDR1 reads KGHSH; CDR2 reads LQKENI.

V gene TRBV29-1 combines with J gene TRBJ2-3; 10 bases match TRBD1. This CDR3 is 16 amino acids long. Germline CDR1 reads SQVTM; CDR2 reads ANQGSEA. V shed 3 bases, J shed 1 base, and the junction held 7 bases outside the gene matches. CDR3 region: CSVDDRGRVGTDTQYF. The CDR3 DNA is TGCAGCGTTGATGACAGGGGGCGAGTGGGCACAGATACGCAGTATTTT.

This clone showed up just once. The CDR3: CASSPTPSLGEQYF. Here the CDR3 DNA reads TGTGCCAGCAGCCCAACCCCTAGTTTGGGGGAGCAGTACTTC. The rearrangement uses TRBV7-2 and TRBJ2-7; D unclear. The CDR3 has 14 amino acids. Germline CDR1 reads SGHTA; CDR2 reads FQGNSA. The V end lost 5 bases, the J end lost 7 bases, and 18 bases lay between the germline ends.